These 23 T cell receptor beta chains were all obtained from the same sample, sequenced in a study of identifying expanded T cells in peripheral blood. TCRdb's copy holds only in-frame clones and misses some; the assay was immunoSEQ multiplex PCR. The sample lists around 85,000 clones, 70% to 90% occurring once. Material for sequencing was blood. The receptors were sampled from a person aged 18 to 70 in good health.

V gene TRBV15 combines with J gene TRBJ2-6; TRBD1 matches 8 bases. J gave up 4 bases and V 0 bases, and 2 bases lay outside the gene matches. CDR1 LNHNV and CDR2 YYDKDF come from the germline V gene (reference sequence). The CDR3 spans 16 residues. CDR3 sequence (DNA): TGTGCCACCAGCAGAGATTCAGGGGGCGGGGCCAACGTCCTGACTTTC. It yields the protein CATSRDSGGGANVLTF.

This clone was counted a single time. The genes are TRBV27 and TRBJ2-3; D possibly corresponds to TRBD2 (5 bases). This CDR3 region has 14 residues. Germline CDR1 and CDR2: MNHEY and SMNVEV (reference sequence). V was cut by 6 bases and J by 3 bases, with 13 bases left in between. The CDR3 region is CASSTDPGTDTQYF. The CDR3 DNA sequence: TGTGCCAGCAGCACGGACCCGGGGACAGATACGCAGTATTTT.

This clone was seen once. The same CDR3 can be traced to other DNA sequences in this sample. V and J are TRBV5-1 and TRBJ1-1; 9 nucleotides agree with TRBD1. From germline, CDR1 is SGHRS and CDR2 YFSETQ. The junction had 2 bases not matched to a gene; V was cut back by 0 bases and J by 2 bases. The CDR3 totals 15 residues. DNA for the CDR3: TGCGCCAGCAGCTTGGGGACAGGGGCAAACACTGAAGCTTTCTTT. Protein: CASSLGTGANTEAFF.

The J gene is TRBJ2-5, the V gene TRBV5-1; D call uncertain. The CDR3 is 15 amino acids. The ends were cut back, 1 base at V and 1 base at J, with 11 bases in the middle. The germline V gene encodes CDR1 SGHRS and CDR2 YFSETQ. The CDR3 here is CASSLLGLLQETQYF. The CDR3 DNA follows: TGCGCCAGCAGCTTGCTAGGTCTTCTCCAAGAGACCCAGTACTTC.

Written as DNA, the CDR3 is TGTGCCAGCAGCACAGGGGCGGGGACTGAAGCTTTCTTT. Translating gives CASSTGAGTEAFF. The chain has TRBV2 and TRBJ1-1; 7 positions agree with TRBD1. CDR3 length equals 13 residues. Germline CDR1 SNHLY, CDR2 FYNNEI. With V trimmed by 6 bases and J by 5 bases, 6 bases remained unmatched.

In this sample, this clone turned up once. This chain uses TRBV4-1 with TRBJ2-7; TRBD1 matches 8 bases. Trimming at V came to 5 bases and at J to 5 bases, leaving 5 bases not matched to a gene. The germline V gene has CDR1 MGHRA and CDR2 YSYEKL. This CDR3 spans 13 amino acids. CDR3 in amino acids: CASSRAGGHEQYF. The CDR3, as DNA: TGCGCCAGCAGCAGGGCAGGGGGCCACGAGCAGTACTTC.

J is TRBJ2-7 and V is TRBV4-3; 10 bases are a match to TRBD2. The ends lost 0 bases at V and 2 bases at J; junction bases unmatched: 4. The CDR3 covers 16 residues. The germline gives CDR1 LGHNA, CDR2 YSLEER. The CDR3 DNA reads TGCGCCAGCAGCCAAGATAGAAGCGGGGGGGCCTACGAGCAGTACTTC. Protein product: CASSQDRSGGAYEQYF.

The V call is TRBV7-9, the J call TRBJ1-1; D gene uncertain. Germline V gene sequence: CDR1 SEHNR, CDR2 FQNEAQ (reference sequence). Trimming shortened V by 5 bases and J by 4 bases, and 11 bases separated the two germline ends. This CDR3 contains 13 residues. The CDR3 here is CASSGNRGTEAFF. Written as DNA, the CDR3 is TGTGCCAGCAGCGGGAACCGCGGCACTGAAGCTTTCTTT.

The rearrangement uses TRBV7-9 and TRBJ2-7; 7 nucleotides align to TRBD1. Trimming took 5 bases from V and 2 from J; bases not matched to a gene: 6. This CDR3 is 14 amino acids long. Germline V CDR1 and CDR2: SEHNR, FQNEAQ (reference sequence). CDR3 loop: CASSPRQGAYEQYF. CDR3 nucleotide sequence: TGTGCCAGCAGCCCGAGACAGGGTGCCTACGAGCAGTACTTC.

V usage is TRBV7-8 and J usage is TRBJ1-1; a weak D match, TRBD1 (6 bases). The CDR3 runs to 14 residues. Germline V CDR1 and CDR2: SGHVS, FQNEAQ. Trimming left V 2 bases short and J 3 bases short, with 10 bases between. Here the CDR3 DNA reads TGTGCCAGCAGCTTATTGTCAGGGGACACTGAAGCTTTCTTT. Residues: CASSLLSGDTEAFF.

J is TRBJ1-2 and V is TRBV7-9, with D possibly being TRBD1 (6 bases). The CDR3 runs to 13 residues. The V and J ends lost 1 base and 5 bases respectively, with 8 bases between them. Per the germline V gene, CDR1 is SEHNR and CDR2 is FQNEAQ (reference sequence). The CDR3 coding sequence is TGTGCCAGCAGCTTAGGCCAGGGGTATGGCTACACCTTC. Translating it yields CASSLGQGYGYTF.

V usage is TRBV4-3 and J usage is TRBJ2-1; D is uncertain. In germline, CDR1 is LGHNA, CDR2 YSLEER. This CDR3 has 14 residues. Between the trimmed V and J ends, which lost 0 bases and 9 bases, there was a span of 12 bases. As DNA, the CDR3 is TGCGCCAGCAGCCAAGAATGGGCCCCGTTTGAGCAGTTCTTC. This translates into CASSQEWAPFEQFF.

V is TRBV7-2 and J is TRBJ2-3; D is unclear. The CDR3 sequence is 12 residues long. Germline loops: CDR1 SGHTA, CDR2 FQGNSA. The V gene lost 3 bases and the J gene lost 6 bases, with 7 bases spanning the gap. Here the CDR3 reads CASSLSWDTQYF. CDR3 coding DNA: TGTGCCAGCAGCTTGTCCTGGGATACGCAGTATTTT.

The V and J genes are TRBV27 and TRBJ2-5, with a possible D match to TRBD2 (6 bases). The CDR3 loop spans 14 amino acids. V lost 6 bases and J 0 bases, leaving 11 bases between the germline ends. Germline CDR1 reads MNHEY; CDR2 reads SMNVEV (reference sequence). The CDR3 region is CASRPGGYQETQYF. CDR3 coding DNA: TGTGCCAGCAGACCCGGAGGGTACCAAGAGACCCAGTACTTC.

V is TRBV9 and J is TRBJ2-1; possible D gene TRBD2, 5 bases. Trimming removed 3 bases from V and 0 bases from J, with 13 bases in between. The CDR3 runs 16 residues. The germline V gene encodes CDR1 SGDLS and CDR2 YYNGEE. The CDR3 here is CASSGGTGSSYNEQFF. The CDR3 DNA reads as TGTGCCAGCAGCGGGGGTACGGGGAGCTCCTACAATGAGCAGTTCTTC. Full variable domain (outside the CDR3, taken from reference TRBV9 and TRBJ2-1): DSGVTQTPKHLITATGQRVTLRCSPRSGDLSVYWYQQSLDQGLQFLIQYYNGEERAKGNILERFSAQQFPDLHSELNLSSLELGDSALYFCASSGGTGSSYNEQFFGPGTRLTVL.

The chain has TRBV4-3 and TRBJ2-3; a possible D gene is TRBD2 (7 bases). CDR1 LGHNA and CDR2 YSLEER come from the germline V gene. This CDR3 has 15 amino acids. The ends were cut back, 4 bases at V and 1 base at J, with 12 bases in the middle. CDR3 in amino acids: CASSRGGGRTDTQYF. The CDR3 DNA follows: TGCGCCAGCAGCCGGGGCGGGGGCCGCACAGATACGCAGTATTTT.

This clone was seen more than once but under ten times. The CDR3 bases are TGTGCCAGTAAAGGACAGGGGCTAGGAAATGAGCAGTTCTTC. Translated: CASKGQGLGNEQFF. This chain uses TRBV19 with TRBJ2-1, with TRBD1 identical over 9 bases. V lost 7 bases to trimming and J lost 7 bases; unmatched junction nucleotides: 8. Germline-derived CDR1 and CDR2 are LNHDA and SQIVND (reference sequence). The CDR3 has 14 amino acids.

The chain has TRBV7-2 and TRBJ2-2; D is ambiguous. V was shortened by 5 bases and J by 4 bases, with 5 bases between the two germline ends. Germline CDR1 and CDR2: SGHTA and FQGNSA. CDR3 size: 12 residues. CDR3 in amino acids: CASSQPTGELFF. The CDR3, as DNA: TGTGCCAGCAGCCAACCCACCGGGGAGCTGTTTTTT.

The chain employs TRBV5-1 and TRBJ2-5; D could derive from TRBD1 or TRBD2 (5 bases each). Trimming shortened V by 4 bases and J by 1 base, and 14 bases separated the two germline ends. The CDR3 loop spans 15 amino acids. CDR1 is SGHRS, CDR2 YFSETQ, per germline. The CDR3 coding sequence is TGCGCCAGCAGCCCCTTTCCCGGGGCCCAAGAGACCCAGTACTTC. Translation gives CASSPFPGAQETQYF.

The rearrangement uses TRBV19 and TRBJ2-3; D not resolved. CDR1 LNHDA and CDR2 SQIVND come from the germline V gene (reference sequence). Between the trimmed V and J ends, which lost 6 bases and 1 base, there was a span of 11 bases. The length of the CDR3 is 14 residues. The CDR3 region is CASSDFGRTDTQYF. DNA for the CDR3: TGTGCCAGTAGCGATTTCGGGCGCACAGATACGCAGTATTTT.

The chain links TRBV25-1 to TRBJ1-4, with D uncertain. Per the germline V gene, CDR1 is MGHDK and CDR2 is SYGVNS. Trimming left V 5 bases short and J 7 bases short, with 17 bases between. The CDR3 extends over 15 amino acids. The CDR3 coding sequence is TGTGCCAGCAGTCCTGATGGGATAAGGGTTGAAAAACTGTTTTTT. Translated, it gives CASSPDGIRVEKLFF.

The rearrangement uses TRBV6-5 and TRBJ2-1; 7 nucleotides align to TRBD1. The germline CDR1 and CDR2 sequences are MNHEY and SVGAGI. The CDR3 has 14 amino acids. Unmatched junction bases numbered 7, after V lost 4 bases and J lost 7 bases. The CDR3 is CASSSPDRRNEQFF. The CDR3 nucleotides are TGTGCCAGCAGTTCCCCGGACAGGAGGAATGAGCAGTTCTTC.

This clone was seen a handful of times. The V call is TRBV7-9, the J call TRBJ1-1; TRBD1 might be the D (5 bases). This CDR3 region has 16 residues. Trimming took 4 bases from V and 4 from J, leaving 19 bases between them. Germline assignment: CDR1 SEHNR and CDR2 FQNEAQ (reference sequence). The CDR3 DNA reads as TGTGCCAGCAGCTCTCATGGGGGAGGGCCCGGCACTGAAGCTTTCTTT. It translates to CASSSHGGGPGTEAFF. Based on the CDR3 plus reference TRBV7-9 and TRBJ1-1, the full variable domain is DTGVSQNPRHKITKRGQNVTFRCDPISEHNRLYWYRQTLGQGPEFLTYFQNEAQLEKSRLLSDRFSAERPKGSFSTLEIQRTEQGDSAMYLCASSSHGGGPGTEAFFGQGTRLTVV.